This TCR beta chain was found in a study of shared clonotypes between healthy human individuals. There are 15 residues in the CDR3. J was trimmed by 6 bases and V by 2 bases; bases with no gene match: 10. Germline V gives CDR1 GTSNPN, CDR2 SVGIG (reference sequence). Repertoires were generated with immunoSEQ multiplex PCR, while TCRdb's copy carries only in-frame clones and drops some. The sample comprises some 380,000 clones, 90% to 98% of which are singletons, and approximately 0.32% rests with the top ten. V usage is TRBV30 and J usage is TRBJ2-1; 7 bases are a match to TRBD2. What was sequenced was memory CD8+ T cells sorted from blood. The subset denotes: CD45RO+ cells pooled with CCR7-negative TemRA cells. This receptor was obtained from a man aged 30 to 45 in good health. The CDR3 sequence: CAWSPREFVGNEQFF. The CDR3 bases are TGTGCCTGGAGTCCGCGGGAGTTCGTGGGCAATGAGCAGTTCTTC.